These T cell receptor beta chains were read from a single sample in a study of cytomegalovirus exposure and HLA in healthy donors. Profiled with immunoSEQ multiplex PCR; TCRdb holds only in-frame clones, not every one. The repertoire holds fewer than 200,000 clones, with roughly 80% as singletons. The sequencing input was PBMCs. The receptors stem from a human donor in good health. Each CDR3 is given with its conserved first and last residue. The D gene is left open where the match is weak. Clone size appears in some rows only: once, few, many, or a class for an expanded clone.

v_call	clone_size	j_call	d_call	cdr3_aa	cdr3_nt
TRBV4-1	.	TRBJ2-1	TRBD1	CASSPTGTADNEQFF	TGCGCCAGCAGCCCCACCGGGACAGCCGACAATGAGCAGTTCTTC
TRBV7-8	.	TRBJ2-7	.	CASSGRGSYEQYF	TGTGCCAGCAGCGGCCGGGGCTCCTACGAGCAGTACTTC
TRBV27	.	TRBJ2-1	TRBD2	CASSYSSGVRQFF	TGTGCCAGCAGTTACTCTAGCGGTGTAAGGCAGTTCTTC
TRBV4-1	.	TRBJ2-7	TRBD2	CASSQRTSGAYEQYF	TGCGCCAGCAGCCAAAGGACTAGCGGGGCTTACGAGCAGTACTTC
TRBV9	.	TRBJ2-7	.	CASSVARGATGINDEQYF	TGTGCCAGCAGCGTAGCTCGGGGGGCCACCGGAATTAACGACGAGCAGTACTTC
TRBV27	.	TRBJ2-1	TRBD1	CASSFRQGEQFF	TGTGCCAGCAGTTTTCGACAGGGTGAGCAGTTCTTC
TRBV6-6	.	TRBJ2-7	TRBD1	CASSDWTGGEQYF	TGTGCCAGCAGTGACTGGACAGGGGGGGAGCAGTACTTC
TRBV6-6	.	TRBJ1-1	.	CASSYTGNTEAFF	TGTGCCAGCAGTTACACGGGTAACACTGAAGCTTTCTTT
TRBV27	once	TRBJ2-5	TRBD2	CASSFGLAGGQETQYF	TGTGCCAGCAGTTTTGGGCTAGCGGGGGGCCAAGAGACCCAGTACTTC
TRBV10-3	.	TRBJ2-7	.	CAISLFDISYEQYF	TGTGCCATCAGTCTATTTGACATCTCCTACGAGCAGTACTTC
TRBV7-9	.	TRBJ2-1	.	CASSLSLDNEQFF	TGTGCCAGCAGCTTAAGTCTAGACAATGAGCAGTTCTTC
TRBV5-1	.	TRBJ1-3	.	CASSSGDIGNTIYF	TGCGCCAGCAGCTCCGGGGACATTGGAAACACCATATATTTT
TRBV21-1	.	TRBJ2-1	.	CASIKTGTGFNEQFF	TGTGCCAGCATCAAAACCGGGACAGGGTTCAATGAGCAGTTCTTC
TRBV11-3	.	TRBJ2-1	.	CASSPRGSGGKNEQFF	TGTGCCAGCAGCCCCAGGGGGAGCGGGGGCAAGAATGAGCAGTTCTTC
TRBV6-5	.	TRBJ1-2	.	CASSESGNYGYTF	TGTGCCAGCAGTGAATCAGGGAACTATGGCTACACCTTC
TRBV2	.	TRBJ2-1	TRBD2	CASSTPALAEGDEQFF	TGTGCCAGCAGTACCCCGGCACTAGCGGAAGGGGATGAGCAGTTCTTC
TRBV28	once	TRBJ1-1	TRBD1	CASSRQGLNTEAFF	TGTGCCAGCAGCCGACAGGGGCTGAACACTGAAGCTTTCTTT
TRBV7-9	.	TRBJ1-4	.	CASSSGTTHEKLFF	TGTGCCAGCAGCTCCGGGACAACCCATGAAAAACTGTTTTTT
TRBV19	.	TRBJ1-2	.	CASSISLGGGYTF	TGTGCCAGTAGTATAAGTCTAGGCGGGGGCTACACCTTC
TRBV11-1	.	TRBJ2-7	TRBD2	CASKIEASGAYEQYF	TGTGCCAGCAAAATTGAGGCTAGCGGGGCGTACGAGCAGTACTTC
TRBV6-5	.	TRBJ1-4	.	CASSSLRERVEKLFF	TGTGCCAGCAGTTCCCTCCGGGAAAGGGTAGAAAAACTGTTTTTT
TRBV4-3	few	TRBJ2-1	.	CASRQGNEQFF	TGCGCCAGCAGACAGGGAAATGAGCAGTTCTTC
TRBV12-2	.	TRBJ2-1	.	CASRLGPLRHEQFF	TGTGCAAGTCGCTTAGGCCCCTTGAGGCATGAGCAGTTCTTC
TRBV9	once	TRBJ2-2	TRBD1	CASSAGQGYTGELFF	TGTGCCAGCAGCGCGGGACAGGGCTATACCGGGGAGCTGTTTTTT
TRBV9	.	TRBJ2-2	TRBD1	CASSAWQGDTGELFF	TGTGCCAGCAGCGCGTGGCAGGGGGACACCGGGGAGCTGTTTTTT
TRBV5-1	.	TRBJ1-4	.	CASSPRQTANEKLFF	TGCGCCAGCAGCCCGCGACAGACGGCTAATGAAAAACTGTTTTTT
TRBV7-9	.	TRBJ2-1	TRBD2	CASSINSGGANEQFF	TGTGCCAGCAGCATTAATAGCGGGGGGGCTAATGAGCAGTTCTTC
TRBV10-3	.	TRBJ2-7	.	CAISAGNSYEQYF	TGTGCCATCAGTGCAGGAAACTCCTACGAGCAGTACTTC
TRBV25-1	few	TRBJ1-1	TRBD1	CASSESGRGSNEAFF	TGTGCCAGCAGTGAATCCGGCAGGGGGAGTAATGAAGCTTTCTTT
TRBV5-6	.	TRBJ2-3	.	CASSLVAGSDTQYF	TGTGCCAGCAGCTTGGTTGCGGGGTCAGATACGCAGTATTTT
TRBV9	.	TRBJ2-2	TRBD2	CASRGGGTNTGELFF	TGTGCCAGCAGGGGCGGGGGGACGAACACCGGGGAGCTGTTTTTT
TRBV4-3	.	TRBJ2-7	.	CASSQGRGPGYEQYF	TGCGCCAGCAGCCAAGGGCGGGGCCCAGGCTACGAGCAGTACTTC
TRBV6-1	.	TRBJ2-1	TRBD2	CASRRLAGGNNEQFF	TGTGCCAGCAGACGACTAGCGGGGGGAAACAATGAGCAGTTCTTC
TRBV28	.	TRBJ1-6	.	CASSPRGGRNSPLHF	TGTGCCAGCAGCCCTCGGGGGGGAAGGAATTCACCCCTCCACTTT
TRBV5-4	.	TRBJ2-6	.	CASSSKRQSSTSGANVLTF	TGTGCCAGCAGCTCGAAACGACAGAGTTCCACCTCTGGGGCCAACGTCCTGACTTTC
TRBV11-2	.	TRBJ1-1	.	CASSLDQGLEAFF	TGTGCCAGCAGCTTAGACCAGGGACTTGAAGCTTTCTTT
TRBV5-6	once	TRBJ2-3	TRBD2	CASSGGGSTDTQYF	TGTGCCAGCAGCGGGGGGGGGAGCACAGATACGCAGTATTTT
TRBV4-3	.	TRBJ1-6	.	CASSQQTGSNSPLHF	TGCGCCAGCAGCCAACAAACAGGGTCCAACTCACCCCTCCACTTT
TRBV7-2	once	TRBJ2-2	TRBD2	CASSSSRGGPNTGELFF	TGTGCCAGCAGCTCCTCTCGGGGGGGGCCAAACACCGGGGAGCTGTTTTTT
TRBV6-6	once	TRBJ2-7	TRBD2	CASRIAGAPWEEQYF	TGTGCCAGCAGGATAGCGGGGGCTCCCTGGGAGGAGCAGTACTTC
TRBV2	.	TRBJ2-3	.	CATTRGRRDTQYF	TGTGCCACCACTCGAGGCCGCAGAGATACGCAGTATTTT
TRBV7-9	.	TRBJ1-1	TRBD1	CAGRGRGQTEAFF	TGTGCCGGCAGGGGCAGGGGGCAAACTGAAGCTTTCTTT
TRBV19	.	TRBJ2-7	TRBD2	CASGTSASYEQYF	TGTGCCAGTGGGACTAGCGCCTCCTACGAGCAGTACTTC
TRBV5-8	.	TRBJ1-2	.	CASSLDSGYTF	TGTGCCAGCAGCTTGGATAGTGGCTACACCTTC
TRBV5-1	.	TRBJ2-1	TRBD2	CASSLRTSGVFNEQFF	TGCGCCAGCAGCCTGCGGACTAGCGGGGTATTCAATGAGCAGTTCTTC